The next 16 T cell receptor beta chains were all read from a single sample in a study of cytomegalovirus exposure and HLA in healthy donors. Profiling relied on immunoSEQ multiplex PCR, and the TCRdb table lists in-frame clones only, not all of them. Among roughly 110,000 clones listed, about 88% were seen once. The specimen was PBMCs. These receptors were obtained from a woman younger than 30 in good health and CMV-seropositive.

V is TRBV11-3 and J is TRBJ1-2; D possibly corresponds to TRBD1 (5 bases). Trimming cost V 2 bases and J 3 bases, with 7 bases left between them. Germline CDR1 reads SGHNT; CDR2 reads YENEEA. There are 13 residues in the CDR3. The CDR3 reads CASSLLTDYGYTF. DNA of the CDR3: TGTGCCAGCAGCTTATTGACAGACTATGGCTACACCTTC.

V is TRBV6-6 and J is TRBJ1-1; 9 bases are a match to TRBD1. Germline V gene data show CDR1 as MNHNY and CDR2 as SVGAGI (reference sequence). This CDR3 has 14 residues. After removal of 6 bases from V and 4 bases from J, the junction contained 6 bases not matched to a gene. CDR3 sequence reads: CASSMTGGSTEAFF. The CDR3 coding sequence is TGTGCCAGCAGCATGACAGGGGGGAGCACTGAAGCTTTCTTT.

This chain joins TRBV4-2 and TRBJ1-1; D is unresolved. The CDR3 covers 17 residues. Trimming shortened V by 5 bases and J by 1 base, and 20 bases separated the two germline ends. Germline values: CDR1 LGHNA, CDR2 YNFKEQ. Here the CDR3 DNA reads TGTGCCAGCAGCTTCGGGCACGGGCCGGAGGCGAACACTGAAGCTTTCTTT. Its protein product is CASSFGHGPEANTEAFF.

This clone was seen a handful of times. The CDR3 DNA is TGTGCCAGCAGCTTGGCAGGGATACCGTATGGCTACACCTTC. This encodes CASSLAGIPYGYTF. This chain links TRBV5-4 with TRBJ1-2; tentatively, D is TRBD1 (5 bases). Germline values: CDR1 SGHNT, CDR2 YYREEE (reference sequence). This CDR3 has 14 amino acids. Trimming removed 0 bases at V and 5 bases at J, with 11 bases between.

The genes are TRBV5-6 and TRBJ1-4; D gene uncertain. The CDR3 spans 16 residues. Germline CDR1 and CDR2: SGHDT and YYEEEE. V was pared by 0 bases and J by 1 base, with 10 bases between. The CDR3 bases are TGTGCCAGCAGCTTGGGCTTGGGAGTAACTAATGAAAAACTGTTTTTT. Its translation: CASSLGLGVTNEKLFF.

V is TRBV28 and J is TRBJ1-4, with TRBD1 matching over 9 bases. With 6 bases clipped from V and 5 bases from J, the junction kept 10 bases outside the gene matches. The CDR3 is 16 amino acids. CDR1 and CDR2 from the germline V gene are MDHEN and SYDVKM. The CDR3, as DNA: TGTGCCAGCAGGGGACAGGGCGATGTAGGGAATGAAAAACTGTTTTTT. Protein: CASRGQGDVGNEKLFF.

The chain employs TRBV19 and TRBJ1-3; D not certain. CDR1 LNHDA and CDR2 SQIVND come from the germline V gene (reference sequence). This CDR3 has 15 amino acids. V dropped 6 bases and J dropped 0 bases, with 12 bases sitting between them. The CDR3 bases are TGTGCCAGTAGAATCCCGGGGAACTCTGGAAACACCATATATTTT. Its protein is CASRIPGNSGNTIYF.

The J gene is TRBJ2-2, the V gene TRBV11-3, with D possibly matching TRBD2 (5 bases). This CDR3 comprises 13 residues. V lost 5 bases to trimming and J lost 4 bases, with 8 bases between them. Germline V gene data show CDR1 as SGHNT and CDR2 as YENEEA. The chain's CDR3 is CASSPGSTGELFF. The CDR3 region has the DNA TGTGCCAGCAGCCCTGGGAGCACCGGGGAGCTGTTTTTT.

This clone appeared a single time. The chain links TRBV19 to TRBJ2-7, with 7 nucleotides matching TRBD1. The germline CDR1 and CDR2 sequences are LNHDA and SQIVND (reference sequence). The CDR3 sequence is 13 residues long. Losses at the gene ends were 3 bases for V and 1 base for J; bases not matched to a gene: 0. The CDR3 region is CASSMGQSYEQYF. In DNA form, the CDR3 reads TGTGCCAGTAGTATGGGACAGTCCTACGAGCAGTACTTC.

The chain couples TRBV25-1 to TRBJ1-2, with D possibly TRBD1 on 6 matching bases. The CDR3 loop spans 14 amino acids. Trimming removed 3 bases from V and 2 bases from J, with 10 bases in between. Germline values: CDR1 MGHDK, CDR2 SYGVNS. The CDR3, as DNA: TGTGCCAGCAGTGACCCCAGGGGCAACTATGGCTACACCTTC. Translation: CASSDPRGNYGYTF.

This clone occurred once. This chain uses TRBV15 with TRBJ2-3; D possibly corresponds to TRBD1 (6 bases). The CDR3 is 13 residues long. V was cut by 4 bases and J by 4 bases, with 9 bases left in between. Germline V lookup: CDR1 LNHNV, CDR2 YYDKDF (reference sequence). CDR3 bases: TGTGCCACCAGCAACAGGGCGCCAGATACGCAGTATTTT. Amino acids: CATSNRAPDTQYF.

The genes are TRBV7-2 and TRBJ2-3, with TRBD1 matching over 12 bases. Trimming at V came to 5 bases and at J to 10 bases, leaving 13 bases not matched to a gene. This CDR3 is built from 16 residues. Germline V gene lookup returns CDR1 SGHTA and CDR2 FQGNSA. CDR3 nucleotides: TGTGCCAGCAGCGTCATGGGACAGGGGGCCCCGGATCCGCAGTATTTT. This codes for CASSVMGQGAPDPQYF.

The chain carries TRBV19 and TRBJ1-6; 11 positions match TRBD1. Germline CDR1 LNHDA, CDR2 SQIVND (reference sequence). J gave up 8 bases and V 7 bases, and 1 base lay outside the gene matches. The length of the CDR3 is 13 residues. CDR3 nucleotide sequence: TGTGCCAGTATGGGACAGGGGGATTCACCCCTCCACTTT. Translated, it gives CASMGQGDSPLHF.

The rearrangement joins TRBV19 to TRBJ2-3; a weak D match, TRBD1 (5 bases). Germline V gives CDR1 LNHDA, CDR2 SQIVND (reference sequence). Between the trimmed V and J ends, which lost 6 bases and 6 bases, there was a span of 13 bases. The CDR3 totals 13 residues. CDR3 bases: TGTGCCAGTAGAGGGCAGGGTGTGGATACGCAGTATTTT. Amino acid sequence: CASRGQGVDTQYF.

The J gene is TRBJ1-4, the V gene TRBV7-8; maybe TRBD1 (5 bases). V dropped 1 base and J dropped 5 bases, with 11 bases sitting between them. CDR3 length equals 15 residues. Per germline, CDR1 SGHVS and CDR2 FQNEAQ. The CDR3 is CASSLDMGHNEKLFF. Here the CDR3 DNA reads TGTGCCAGCAGCTTAGATATGGGGCACAATGAAAAACTGTTTTTT.

The chain joins TRBV2 to TRBJ1-1, with 10 nucleotides matching TRBD1. Germline-derived CDR1 and CDR2 are SNHLY and FYNNEI. The CDR3 covers 13 residues. Trimming cost V 4 bases and J 5 bases; bases outside gene matches: 1. The CDR3 nucleotides are TGTGCCAGCAGTGGACAGGGGGCGACTGAAGCTTTCTTT. It yields the protein CASSGQGATEAFF. The full variable domain, its missing parts supplied by reference TRBV2 and TRBJ1-1, is EPEVTQTPSHQVTQMGQEVILRCVPISNHLYFYWYRQILGQKVEFLVSFYNNEISEKSEIFDDQFSVERPDGSNFTLKIRSTKLEDSAMYFCASSGQGATEAFFGQGTRLTVV.